The next 15 T cell receptor beta chains were all read from a single sample in a study of T cell repertoires in aging, cancer and after chemotherapy. The template was genomic DNA from peripheral blood, not RNA. Rearranged V-D-J TRB sequences were amplified with a mixed TRB-A/B primer pool. From the multiplex PCR reads, TCRdb called clonotypes with MiXCR, one entry per CDR3 protein. The sample consists of about 9,200 distinct CDR3 sequences, under 35% of them appearing once. Specimen: blood. These receptors originate from a human donor in good health.

The rearrangement uses TRBV19 and TRBJ2-5; 8 nucleotides match TRBD2. CDR3 length: 13 amino acids. The germline CDR1 and CDR2 sequences are LNHDA and SQIVND (reference sequence). V lost 7 bases, J lost 5 bases, and 6 bases stayed unmatched. DNA for the CDR3: TGTGCCAGTAATTACGGGGGGGGGGAGACCCAGTACTTC. The encoded protein is CASNYGGGETQYF. Looking up the rest from reference TRBV19 and TRBJ2-5 gives the full variable domain: DGGITQSPKYLFRKEGQNVTLSCEQNLNHDAMYWYRQDPGQGLRLIYYSQIVNDFQKGDIAEGYSVSREKKESFPLTVTSAQKNPTAFYLCASNYGGGETQYFGPGTRLLVL.

V gene TRBV7-9 combines with J gene TRBJ2-3; 8 bases agree with TRBD1. The CDR3 is 14 residues long. Germline V gene lookup returns CDR1 SEHNR and CDR2 FQNEAQ (reference sequence). V gave up 7 bases and J gave up 3 bases; unmatched junction bases: 6. Here the CDR3 reads CASTTDRDTDTQYF. The CDR3 DNA reads TGTGCCAGCACCACGGACAGGGATACAGATACGCAGTATTTT. Full variable domain (missing parts from reference TRBV7-9 and TRBJ2-3): DTGVSQNPRHKITKRGQNVTFRCDPISEHNRLYWYRQTLGQGPEFLTYFQNEAQLEKSRLLSDRFSAERPKGSFSTLEIQRTEQGDSAMYLCASTTDRDTDTQYFGPGTRLTVL.

V and J are TRBV6-5 and TRBJ1-3, with D possibly matching TRBD1 (5 bases). The CDR3 length is 14 residues. V lost 7 bases, J lost 4 bases, and 14 bases lay in between. Germline loops: CDR1 MNHEY, CDR2 SVGAGI. CDR3 region: CASKRGAAGNTIYF. CDR3 nucleotide sequence: TGTGCCAGCAAAAGAGGGGCGGCAGGAAACACCATATATTTT.

This clonotype is categorized as medium-sized. Here the CDR3 reads CASSPRLEGTEAFF. For the CDR3, the DNA is TGTGCCAGCAGCCCCCGGCTGGAGGGAACTGAAGCTTTCTTT. The chain uses TRBV7-6 and TRBJ1-1; D ambiguous. There are 14 residues in the CDR3. Trimming took 5 bases from V and 5 from J, leaving 15 bases between them. Per germline, CDR1 SGHVS and CDR2 FNYEAQ.

This chain uses TRBV5-1 with TRBJ1-1; no clear D gene. The V gene lost 4 bases and the J gene lost 2 bases, with 12 bases spanning the gap. This CDR3 spans 14 amino acids. The germline V gene encodes CDR1 SGHRS and CDR2 YFSETQ. DNA for the CDR3: TGCGCCAGCAGCCAAGACCCAGGAAACACTGAAGCTTTCTTT. Translating gives CASSQDPGNTEAFF.

The table lists this clonotype with a few counts. This sequence joins TRBV6-5 and TRBJ2-2; D is perhaps TRBD2 (6 bases). This CDR3 has 17 amino acids. CDR1 and CDR2 from the germline V gene are MNHEY and SVGAGI. V lost 0 bases and J 1 base, leaving 12 bases between the germline ends. CDR3 in amino acids: CASSYSTGGKNTGELFF. CDR3 sequence (DNA): TGTGCCAGCAGTTACTCGACCGGAGGGAAGAACACCGGGGAGCTGTTTTTT.

Points on this clonotype: This may be a read error: a much more frequent sequence differs by one nucleotide. The chain joins TRBV6-5 to TRBJ2-6; tentative D call: TRBD2 (5 bases). This CDR3 has 15 residues. From germline, CDR1 is MNHEY and CDR2 SVGAGI. The V gene lost 7 bases and the J gene lost 0 bases, with 10 bases spanning the gap. CDR3 sequence reads: CASTLRGSGANVLTF. Here the CDR3 DNA reads TGTGCCAGCACCCTACGGGGCTCTGGGGCCAACGTCCTGACTTTC.

This chain links TRBV7-2 with TRBJ2-1, with 9 bases lining up with TRBD2. The germline V gene encodes CDR1 SGHTA and CDR2 FQGNSA. The CDR3 sequence is 16 residues long. Trimming took 4 bases from V and 7 from J; bases not matched to a gene: 11. The CDR3 DNA reads TGTGCCAGCAGCTCGCCGCGGGGGGGCCTATGGAATGAGCAGTTCTTC. It encodes CASSSPRGGLWNEQFF. Variable domain in full (rest from reference TRBV7-2 and TRBJ2-1): GAGVSQSPSNKVTEKGKDVELRCDPISGHTALYWYRQSLGQGLEFLIYFQGNSAPDKSGLPSDRFSAERTGGSVSTLTIQRTQQEDSAVYLCASSSPRGGLWNEQFFGPGTRLTVL.

The chain recombines TRBV6-1 with TRBJ1-6; D remains unclear. From germline, CDR1 is MNHNS and CDR2 SASEGT. The CDR3 extends over 14 amino acids. Trimming took 8 bases from V and 3 from J, leaving 11 bases between them. The CDR3 reads CASGSDHYNSPLHF. CDR3 sequence (DNA): TGTGCCAGCGGGTCGGACCACTATAATTCACCCCTCCACTTT.

The V and J genes are TRBV25-1 and TRBJ1-3; D is unclear. The CDR3 totals 14 residues. With 4 bases removed from V and 0 bases from J, the gap between germline ends came to 7 bases. From germline, CDR1 is MGHDK and CDR2 SYGVNS. DNA of the CDR3: TGTGCCAGCAGTGTTCCCAGCTCTGGAAACACCATATATTTT. Translating gives CASSVPSSGNTIYF.

This clonotype has only a few counts. The chain employs TRBV7-2 and TRBJ1-4, with no clear D. The V end lost 1 base, the J end lost 8 bases, and 11 bases lay between the germline ends. The CDR3 consists of 14 residues. CDR1 SGHTA and CDR2 FQGNSA come from the germline V gene. The CDR3 DNA is TGTGCCAGCAGCTTAGTCCTTCCTGGGGAAAAACTGTTTTTT. Encoded protein: CASSLVLPGEKLFF.

The rearrangement links TRBV12-3 or TRBV12-4 to TRBJ2-3, with 13 positions matching TRBD2. V was clipped by 5 bases and J by 2 bases; unmatched bases: 4. The CDR3 extends over 16 amino acids. The CDR3 DNA is TGTGCCAGCAGTGCGACTAGCGGGGGGTTCACAGATACGCAGTATTTT. This codes for CASSATSGGFTDTQYF.

The V and J genes are TRBV6-5 and TRBJ1-1, with TRBD1 identical over 8 bases. V lost 2 bases to trimming and J lost 4 bases; unmatched junction nucleotides: 3. CDR3 length: 14 residues. Germline CDR1 and CDR2: MNHEY and SVGAGI. The CDR3 loop reads CASSYLQGATEAFF. The CDR3 DNA sequence: TGTGCCAGCAGTTACCTGCAGGGGGCCACTGAAGCTTTCTTT.

Points on this clonotype: One junction end does not reproduce the germline sequence, and a read error may be involved. This chain uses TRBV20-1 with TRBJ1-2, with no clear D. Per the germline V gene, CDR1 is DFQATT and CDR2 is SNEGSKA (reference sequence). This CDR3 is built from 10 residues. Here the CDR3 reads CSAFRRDPFF. The DNA of the CDR3 is TGCAGTGCTTTCCGACGAGACCCTTTCTTC.

This sequence joins TRBV4-3 and TRBJ2-6, with 8 bases matching TRBD1. The trim removed 0 bases at V and 1 base at J, leaving 5 bases unmatched. Germline CDR1 LGHNA, CDR2 YSLEER. This CDR3 region has 18 residues. The CDR3 loop is CASSQESQGASGANVLTF. Written as DNA, the CDR3 is TGCGCCAGCAGCCAAGAATCGCAGGGGGCGTCTGGGGCCAACGTCCTGACTTTC.